This T cell receptor (delta chain) stems from a study of gamma-delta T cells after stem cell transplantation. This clone qualifies as medium-sized. TCRdb re-called the RT-PCR reads using CATT. The table records roughly 2,500 delta-chain clones, about 22% of them present only once. CDR3 length: 19 residues. Germline values: CDR1 GEAIGNYY, CDR2 EKD. Trimming took 0 bases from V and 0 from J, leaving 22 bases between them. The chain employs TRDV2 and TRDJ1; TRDD3 might be the D (6 bases). The TCR was taken from a human donor. It is not recorded whose cells these are; they may come from a transplant donor. The sample was gamma-delta T cells. CDR3 bases: TGTGCCTGTGACACCAGGGGGGACAACCTACATTACGACACCGATAAACTCATCTTT. Residues: CACDTRGDNLHYDTDKLIF.